This TCR beta chain originates from a study of cytotoxic CD8 clonotypes in ibrutinib-treated CLL. Study-wide findings and caveats: Public clonotypes (which were uncommon) either contracted or remained stable on treatment. In sustained-remission versus progressing patients, sampling times differed.

Trimming removed 0 bases at V and 6 bases at J, with 7 bases between. Germline V gene sequence: CDR1 WSHSY, CDR2 SAAADI. CDR3 length: 13 residues. About this clone itself: The antigen is undetermined.

Clones were sequenced by immunoSEQ multiplex PCR, and TCRdb holds only the in-frame ones, with some missing. Altogether more than 200,000 clones are present, roughly 79% being singletons, with the ten largest covering more than 9.5%. The TCR comes from a human donor with chronic lymphocytic leukemia. The sample here was PBMCs, taken after 12 months of ibrutinib treatment. V usage is TRBV10-2 and J usage is TRBJ2-3; D remains unclear. Here the CDR3 reads CASSESGGDTQYF. In nucleotides, the CDR3 is TGCGCCAGCAGTGAGTCTGGTGGGGATACGCAGTATTTT.